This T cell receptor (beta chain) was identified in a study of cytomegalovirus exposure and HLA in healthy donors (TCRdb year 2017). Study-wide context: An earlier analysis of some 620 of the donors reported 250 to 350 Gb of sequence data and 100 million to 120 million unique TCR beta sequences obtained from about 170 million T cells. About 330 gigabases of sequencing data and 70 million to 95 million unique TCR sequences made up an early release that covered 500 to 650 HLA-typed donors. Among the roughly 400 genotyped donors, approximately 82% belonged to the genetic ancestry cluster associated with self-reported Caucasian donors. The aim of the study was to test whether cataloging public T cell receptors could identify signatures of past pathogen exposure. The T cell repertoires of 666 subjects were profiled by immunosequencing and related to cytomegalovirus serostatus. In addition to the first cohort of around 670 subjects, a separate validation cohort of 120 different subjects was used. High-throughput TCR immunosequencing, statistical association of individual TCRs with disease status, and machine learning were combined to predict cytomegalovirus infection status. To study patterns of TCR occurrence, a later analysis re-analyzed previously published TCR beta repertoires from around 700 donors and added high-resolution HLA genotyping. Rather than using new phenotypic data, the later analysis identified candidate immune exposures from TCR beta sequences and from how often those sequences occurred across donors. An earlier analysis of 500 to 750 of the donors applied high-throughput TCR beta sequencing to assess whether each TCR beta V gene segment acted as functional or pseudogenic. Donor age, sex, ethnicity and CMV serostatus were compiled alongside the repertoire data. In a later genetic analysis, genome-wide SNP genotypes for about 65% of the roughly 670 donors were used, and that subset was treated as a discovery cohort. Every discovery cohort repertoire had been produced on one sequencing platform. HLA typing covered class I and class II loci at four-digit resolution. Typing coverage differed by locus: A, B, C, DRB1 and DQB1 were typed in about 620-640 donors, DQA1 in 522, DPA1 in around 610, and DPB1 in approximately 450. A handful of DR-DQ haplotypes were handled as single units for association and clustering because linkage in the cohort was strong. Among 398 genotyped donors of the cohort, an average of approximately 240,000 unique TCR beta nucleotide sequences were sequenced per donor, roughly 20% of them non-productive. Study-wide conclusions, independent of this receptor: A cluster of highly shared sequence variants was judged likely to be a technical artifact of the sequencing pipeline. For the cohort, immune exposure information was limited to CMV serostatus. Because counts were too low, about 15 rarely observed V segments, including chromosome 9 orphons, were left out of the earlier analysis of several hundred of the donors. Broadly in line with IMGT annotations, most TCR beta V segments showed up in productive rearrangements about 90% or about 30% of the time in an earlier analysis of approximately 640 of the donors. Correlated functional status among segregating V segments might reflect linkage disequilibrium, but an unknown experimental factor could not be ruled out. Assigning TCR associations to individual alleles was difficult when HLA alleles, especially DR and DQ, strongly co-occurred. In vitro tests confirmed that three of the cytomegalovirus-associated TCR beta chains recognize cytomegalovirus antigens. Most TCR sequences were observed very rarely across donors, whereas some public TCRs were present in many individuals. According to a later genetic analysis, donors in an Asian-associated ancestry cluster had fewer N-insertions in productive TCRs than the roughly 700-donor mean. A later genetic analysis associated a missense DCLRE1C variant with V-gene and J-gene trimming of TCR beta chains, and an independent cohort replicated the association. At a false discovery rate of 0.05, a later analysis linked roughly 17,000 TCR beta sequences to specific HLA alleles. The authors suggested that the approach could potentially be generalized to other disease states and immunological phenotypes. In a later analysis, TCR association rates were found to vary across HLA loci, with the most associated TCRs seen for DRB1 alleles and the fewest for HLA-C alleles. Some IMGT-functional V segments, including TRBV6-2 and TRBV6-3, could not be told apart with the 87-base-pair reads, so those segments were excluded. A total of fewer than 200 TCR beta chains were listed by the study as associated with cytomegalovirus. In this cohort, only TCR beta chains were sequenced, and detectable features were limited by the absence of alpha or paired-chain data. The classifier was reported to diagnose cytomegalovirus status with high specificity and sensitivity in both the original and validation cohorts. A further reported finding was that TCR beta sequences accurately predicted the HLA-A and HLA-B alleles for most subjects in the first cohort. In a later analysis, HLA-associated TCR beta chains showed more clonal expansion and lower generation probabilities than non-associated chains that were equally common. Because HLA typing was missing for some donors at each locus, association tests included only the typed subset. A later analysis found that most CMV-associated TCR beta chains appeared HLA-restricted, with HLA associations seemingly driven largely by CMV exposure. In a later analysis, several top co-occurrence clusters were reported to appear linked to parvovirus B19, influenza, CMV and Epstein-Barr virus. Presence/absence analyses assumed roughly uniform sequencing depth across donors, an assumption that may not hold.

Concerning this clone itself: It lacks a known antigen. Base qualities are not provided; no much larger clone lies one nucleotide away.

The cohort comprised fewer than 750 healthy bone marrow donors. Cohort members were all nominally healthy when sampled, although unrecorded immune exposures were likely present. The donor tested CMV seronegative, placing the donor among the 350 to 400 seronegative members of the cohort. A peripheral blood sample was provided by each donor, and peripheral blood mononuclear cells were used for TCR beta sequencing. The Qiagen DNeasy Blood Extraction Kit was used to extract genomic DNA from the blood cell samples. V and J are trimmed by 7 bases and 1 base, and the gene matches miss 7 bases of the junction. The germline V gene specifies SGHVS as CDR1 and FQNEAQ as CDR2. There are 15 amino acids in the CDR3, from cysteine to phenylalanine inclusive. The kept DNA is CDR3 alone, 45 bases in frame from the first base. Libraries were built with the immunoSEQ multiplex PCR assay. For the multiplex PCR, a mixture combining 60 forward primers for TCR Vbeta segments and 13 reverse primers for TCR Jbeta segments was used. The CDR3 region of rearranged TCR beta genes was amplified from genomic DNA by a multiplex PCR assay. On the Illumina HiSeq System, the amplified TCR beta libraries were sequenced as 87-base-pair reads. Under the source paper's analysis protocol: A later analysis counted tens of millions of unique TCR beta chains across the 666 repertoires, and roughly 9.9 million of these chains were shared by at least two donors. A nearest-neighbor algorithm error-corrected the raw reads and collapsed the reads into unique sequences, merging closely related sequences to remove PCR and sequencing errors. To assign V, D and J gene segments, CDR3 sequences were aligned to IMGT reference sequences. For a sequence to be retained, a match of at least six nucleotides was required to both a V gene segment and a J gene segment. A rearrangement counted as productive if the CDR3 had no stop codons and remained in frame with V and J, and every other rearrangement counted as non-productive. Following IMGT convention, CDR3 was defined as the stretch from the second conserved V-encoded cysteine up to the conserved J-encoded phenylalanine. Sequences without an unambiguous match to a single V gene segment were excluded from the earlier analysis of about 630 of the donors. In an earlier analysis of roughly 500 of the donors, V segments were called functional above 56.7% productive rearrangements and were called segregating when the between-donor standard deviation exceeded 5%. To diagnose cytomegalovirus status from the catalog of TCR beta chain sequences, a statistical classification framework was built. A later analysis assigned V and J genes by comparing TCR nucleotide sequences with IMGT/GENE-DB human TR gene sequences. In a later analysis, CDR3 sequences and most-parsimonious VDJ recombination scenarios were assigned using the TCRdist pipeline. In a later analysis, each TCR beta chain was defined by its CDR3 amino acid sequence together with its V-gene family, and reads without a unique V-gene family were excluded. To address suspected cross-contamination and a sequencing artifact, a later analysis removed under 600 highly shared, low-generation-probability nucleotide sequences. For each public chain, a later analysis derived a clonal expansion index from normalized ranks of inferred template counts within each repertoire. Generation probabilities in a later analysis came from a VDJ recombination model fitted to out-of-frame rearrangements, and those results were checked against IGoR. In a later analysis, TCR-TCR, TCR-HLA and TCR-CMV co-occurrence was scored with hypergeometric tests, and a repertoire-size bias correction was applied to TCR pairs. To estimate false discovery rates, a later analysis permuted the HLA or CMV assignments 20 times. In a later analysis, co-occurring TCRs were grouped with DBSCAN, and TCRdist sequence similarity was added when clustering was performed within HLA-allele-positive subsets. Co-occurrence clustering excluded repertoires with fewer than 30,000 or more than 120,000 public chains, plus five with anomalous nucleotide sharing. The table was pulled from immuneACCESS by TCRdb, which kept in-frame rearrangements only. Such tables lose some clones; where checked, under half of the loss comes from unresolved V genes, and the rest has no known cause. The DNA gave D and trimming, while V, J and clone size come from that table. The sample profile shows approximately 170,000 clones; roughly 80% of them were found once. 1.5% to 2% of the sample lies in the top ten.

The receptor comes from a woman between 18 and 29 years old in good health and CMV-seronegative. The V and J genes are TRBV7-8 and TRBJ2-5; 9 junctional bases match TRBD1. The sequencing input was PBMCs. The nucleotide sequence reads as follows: TGTGCCAGCACCCAGGGACAGGGCTTCCAAGAGACCCAGTACTTC. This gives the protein CASTQGQGFQETQYF.